Each of the 25 T cell receptor beta chains below was sequenced from the same sample in a study of T cells in Graves' hyperthyroidism and ophthalmopathy. Researchers amplified the TCR beta CDR3 regions from RNA transcripts. First-round RT-PCR of the TCR CDR3 relied on the HTBI primer set. TCRdb recomputed calls from the multiplex PCR reads with MiXCR, one row per CDR3 protein. The table shows under 800,000 distinct CDR3 sequences, with about 14% occurring only once. Sequenced material: blood. The receptors here all came from a young woman with Graves' hyperthyroidism.

This clonotype was seen many times. The genes are TRBV3-1 and TRBJ2-7; 8 bases agree with TRBD2. In germline, CDR1 is LGHDT, CDR2 YNNKEL (reference sequence). V lost 0 bases and J lost 3; bases outside the gene matches: 4. The CDR3 runs to 15 residues. The chain's CDR3 is CASSQEAGVGYEQYF. CDR3 DNA: TGTGCCAGCAGCCAAGAAGCGGGAGTAGGCTACGAGCAGTACTTC.

CDR3 DNA sequence: TGTGCCAGCAGTTCCGGGAGCGCCTTCTACGAGCAGTACTTC. Translated, it gives CASSSGSAFYEQYF. This chain joins TRBV28 and TRBJ2-7, with a weak D call TRBD2 (6 bases). CDR1 and CDR2 (germline): MDHEN, SYDVKM. There are 14 residues in the CDR3. Trimming shortened V by 4 bases and J by 3 bases, and 13 bases separated the two germline ends.

J is TRBJ2-2 and V is TRBV19; perhaps TRBD2 as D (6 bases). CDR1 is LNHDA, CDR2 SQIVND, per germline (reference sequence). There are 19 residues in the CDR3. With 7 bases removed from V and 4 bases from J, the gap between germline ends came to 28 bases. The CDR3 region is CASMGRGSLARKPTGELFF. The CDR3 bases are TGTGCCAGTATGGGTCGGGGCTCGCTAGCGCGGAAACCCACCGGGGAGCTGTTTTTT.

This clonotype has ten or more counts. The rearrangement joins TRBV6-5 to TRBJ2-1, with 10 bases lining up with TRBD2. V lost 0 bases, J lost 5 bases, and 7 bases stayed unmatched. Per the germline V gene, CDR1 is MNHEY and CDR2 is SVGAGI. This CDR3 is built from 17 residues. CDR3 sequence reads: CASSYSNGLAGDNEQFF. CDR3 bases: TGTGCCAGCAGTTACTCCAACGGCCTAGCGGGAGACAATGAGCAGTTCTTC.

This clonotype came up many times. The V call is TRBV7-2, the J call TRBJ2-7; perhaps TRBD2 as D (5 bases). V lost 3 bases and J 4 bases, leaving 13 bases between the germline ends. This CDR3 is 14 amino acids long. Per germline, CDR1 SGHTA and CDR2 FQGNSA. Written as DNA, the CDR3 is TGTGCCAGCAGCTTCCGGGGTTTCCTTTACGAGCAGTACTTC. Translating it yields CASSFRGFLYEQYF.

This clonotype was observed a handful of times. The chain employs TRBV27 and TRBJ2-6, with 11 bases fitting TRBD1. The junction had 6 bases not matched to a gene; V was cut back by 5 bases and J by 3 bases. Germline CDR1 and CDR2: MNHEY and SMNVEV (reference sequence). CDR3 length equals 17 residues. CDR3 bases: TGTGCCAGCAGTCGGTGGGACAGGGGGTATGGGGCCAACGTCCTGACTTTC. Translated, it gives CASSRWDRGYGANVLTF.

The rearrangement uses TRBV27 and TRBJ2-5, with 11 bases identical to TRBD2. CDR3 length equals 17 residues. Trimming took 6 bases from V and 1 from J; bases not matched to a gene: 10. Germline loops: CDR1 MNHEY, CDR2 SMNVEV (reference sequence). The CDR3 coding sequence is TGTGCCAGCAGCTTTCGGACTAGCGGGCCTATCCAAGAGACCCAGTACTTC. It specifies CASSFRTSGPIQETQYF.

The V gene is TRBV15, the J gene TRBJ1-2; tentatively, D is TRBD1 (6 bases). CDR1 and CDR2 from the germline V gene are LNHNV and YYDKDF (reference sequence). Trimming took off 0 bases at V and 6 bases at J, with 20 bases between the two ends. CDR3 length equals 17 residues. CDR3 amino acids: CATSREAWFLTGNGYTF. CDR3 DNA sequence: TGTGCCACCAGCAGAGAAGCCTGGTTCCTTACAGGGAATGGCTACACCTTC.

This clonotype appeared many times. The J gene is TRBJ1-1, the V gene TRBV6-1; D gene unclear. V was shortened by 8 bases and J by 1 base, with 17 bases between the two germline ends. CDR1 MNHNS and CDR2 SASEGT come from the germline V gene. The CDR3 runs to 15 residues. CDR3 DNA sequence: TGTGCCAGCTCAATGGAGGGAAACCCGAACACTGAAGCTTTCTTT. Amino acid sequence: CASSMEGNPNTEAFF.

This clonotype was counted at least ten times. The V and J genes are TRBV28 and TRBJ2-5; D ambiguous. CDR3 length: 15 residues. The V end lost 1 base, the J end lost 1 base, and 10 bases lay between the germline ends. From germline, CDR1 is MDHEN and CDR2 SYDVKM. Here the CDR3 reads CASSLFLNTQETQYF. For the CDR3, the DNA is TGTGCCAGCAGTTTATTCTTGAATACCCAAGAGACCCAGTACTTC. Based on the CDR3 plus reference TRBV28 and TRBJ2-5, the full variable domain is DVKVTQSSRYLVKRTGEKVFLECVQDMDHENMFWYRQDPGLGLRLIYFSYDVKMKEKGDIPEGYSVSREKKERFSLILESASTNQTSMYLCASSLFLNTQETQYFGPGTRLLVL.

V usage is TRBV24-1 and J usage is TRBJ2-3, with TRBD1 matching over 9 bases. V dropped 4 bases and J dropped 6; count of bases not matched to a gene: 13. Per the germline V gene, CDR1 is KGHDR and CDR2 is SFDVKD. The CDR3 totals 17 residues. The CDR3 nucleotides are TGTGCCACCAGTGACCTTGGACAGGGGCCATCGTCGGATACGCAGTATTTT. Translating gives CATSDLGQGPSSDTQYF.

This chain joins TRBV29-1 and TRBJ2-5; D remains ambiguous. Germline CDR1 is SQVTM and CDR2 is ANQGSEA. The CDR3 sequence is 14 residues long. The ends were cut back, 6 bases at V and 4 bases at J, with 18 bases in the middle. The CDR3 spells CSVGGAIRPETQYF. The CDR3 DNA follows: TGCAGCGTGGGCGGCGCTATCCGGCCAGAGACCCAGTACTTC.

This clonotype was seen more than once but under ten times. Here the CDR3 DNA reads TGTGCCAGCAGTTTATCCGGACAGCACTATCAGCCCCAGCATTTT. Its translation is CASSLSGQHYQPQHF. The V and J genes are TRBV27 and TRBJ1-5; possible D gene TRBD1, 6 bases. Germline V CDR1 and CDR2: MNHEY, SMNVEV (reference sequence). This CDR3 has 15 residues. V was cut by 0 bases and J by 5 bases, with 11 bases left in between.

This clonotype was counted only a few times. The rearrangement joins TRBV19 to TRBJ2-5; 8 bases are shared with TRBD1. This CDR3 contains 15 residues. CDR1 is LNHDA and CDR2 is SQIVND in the germline V gene (reference sequence). The V gene end was trimmed by 3 bases and the J gene end by 5 bases; junction bases not matched to a gene: 8. CDR3 amino acids: CASSIVDRELETQYF. CDR3 in DNA: TGTGCCAGTAGTATCGTGGACAGGGAGCTGGAGACCCAGTACTTC.

This clonotype has a count of ten or more. V is TRBV6-2 or TRBV6-3 and J is TRBJ2-2; a possible D gene is TRBD2 (5 bases). With 2 bases removed from V and 4 bases from J, the gap between germline ends came to 8 bases. Germline V gene data show CDR1 as MNHEY and CDR2 as SVGEGT. The CDR3 is made up of 14 amino acids. The CDR3 spells CASSYDYPTGELFF. The DNA of the CDR3 is TGTGCCAGCAGTTACGACTATCCCACCGGGGAGCTGTTTTTT.

The chain uses TRBV20-1 and TRBJ1-2; 9 bases are shared with TRBD1. After removal of 3 bases from V and 4 bases from J, the junction contained 6 bases not matched to a gene. The germline V gene encodes CDR1 DFQATT and CDR2 SNEGSKA (reference sequence). The CDR3 is 14 residues long. CDR3 region: CSARLGQGGYGYTF. In DNA form, the CDR3 reads TGCAGTGCTAGGCTGGGACAGGGAGGCTATGGCTACACCTTC.

This chain joins TRBV28 and TRBJ1-4; D possibly corresponds to TRBD1 (6 bases). This CDR3 is built from 13 residues. CDR1 and CDR2 from the germline V gene are MDHEN and SYDVKM. CDR3 amino acids: CVYRDKLNEKLFF. CDR3 DNA sequence: TGTGTCTACCGGGACAAGCTTAATGAAAAACTGTTTTTT.

This clonotype has at least ten counts. This chain joins TRBV12-3 or TRBV12-4 and TRBJ2-1; D remains unclear. The CDR3 totals 15 residues. The V end lost 2 bases, the J end lost 1 base, and 9 bases lay between the germline ends. The CDR3 DNA reads as TGTGCCAGCAGTTTACCCCTAGGTTCCTACAATGAGCAGTTCTTC. Translation: CASSLPLGSYNEQFF.

In this sample, this clonotype turned up a few times. The V and J genes are TRBV24-1 and TRBJ2-1; 9 bases are a match to TRBD1. The CDR3 is 16 residues long. The germline CDR1 and CDR2 sequences are KGHDR and SFDVKD. V lost 0 bases, J lost 6 bases, and 5 bases stayed unmatched. The CDR3 loop is CATSDLQGQGGNEQFF. The CDR3, as DNA: TGTGCCACCAGTGATTTGCAGGGACAGGGCGGCAATGAGCAGTTCTTC.

This clonotype has a handful of counts. The V call is TRBV20-1, the J call TRBJ2-1; the D gene is possibly TRBD2 (5 bases). This CDR3 has 14 residues. CDR1 is DFQATT and CDR2 is SNEGSKA in the germline V gene (reference sequence). V lost 3 bases and J 9 bases, leaving 18 bases between the germline ends. The CDR3 loop is CSASGVITTGEQFF. The CDR3 bases are TGCAGTGCTAGCGGGGTTATTACTACCGGTGAGCAGTTCTTC.

Details on this clonotype: One end of the junction does not line up with germline, which may come from a read error. The chain couples TRBV7-9 to TRBJ2-3; 7 bases are shared with TRBD2. The CDR3 extends over 14 amino acids. Germline-derived CDR1 and CDR2 are SEHNR and FQNEAQ (reference sequence). CDR3 coding DNA: TGCTCAGGCCGGGACTACCGAGGTCCAGATACGCAGTATTTT. Protein product: CSGRDYRGPDTQYF.

This clonotype was seen only a few times. The DNA of the CDR3 is TGCGCCAGCAGGCAGATTGTCGAGCGGGAGGGCGGGGGCACAGATACGCAGTATTTT. This sequence encodes CASRQIVEREGGGTDTQYF. This rearrangement joins TRBV4-1 to TRBJ2-3, with 10 bases matching TRBD2. V trimming: 6 bases; J trimming: 1 base; junction bases outside the gene matches: 16. The CDR3 is made up of 19 amino acids. The germline gives CDR1 MGHRA, CDR2 YSYEKL.

This rearrangement joins TRBV9 to TRBJ2-2; possibly TRBD2 for D (6 bases). Germline-derived CDR1 and CDR2 are SGDLS and YYNGEE. Trimming removed 4 bases at V and 2 bases at J, with 12 bases between. The CDR3 has 15 amino acids. The CDR3 DNA reads as TGTGCCAGCAGCTACCGGGACTTAAACACCGGGGAGCTGTTTTTT. Translation: CASSYRDLNTGELFF.

The chain joins TRBV9 to TRBJ1-1; TRBD1 is a possible D gene (5 bases). CDR1 is SGDLS and CDR2 is YYNGEE in the germline V gene. This CDR3 is built from 16 residues. V was cut by 0 bases and J by 2 bases, with 14 bases left in between. In DNA, the CDR3 is TGTGCCAGCAGCGTAGGCCGGGGCGGGCAAAACACTGAAGCTTTCTTT. Protein product: CASSVGRGGQNTEAFF.

This clonotype was seen only a few times. The V call is TRBV19, the J call TRBJ1-5, with D perhaps matching TRBD1 (6 bases). Looked up from germline, CDR1 is LNHDA and CDR2 is SQIVND (reference sequence). Trimming took off 8 bases at V and 1 base at J, with 15 bases between the two ends. The CDR3 sequence is 15 residues long. CDR3 in amino acids: CASREDRSSNQPQHF. The CDR3 DNA reads TGTGCCAGTCGCGAAGACAGGTCGAGCAATCAGCCCCAGCATTTT. Together with reference TRBV19 and TRBJ1-5, the CDR3 gives the full variable domain: DGGITQSPKYLFRKEGQNVTLSCEQNLNHDAMYWYRQDPGQGLRLIYYSQIVNDFQKGDIAEGYSVSREKKESFPLTVTSAQKNPTAFYLCASREDRSSNQPQHFGDGTRLSIL.